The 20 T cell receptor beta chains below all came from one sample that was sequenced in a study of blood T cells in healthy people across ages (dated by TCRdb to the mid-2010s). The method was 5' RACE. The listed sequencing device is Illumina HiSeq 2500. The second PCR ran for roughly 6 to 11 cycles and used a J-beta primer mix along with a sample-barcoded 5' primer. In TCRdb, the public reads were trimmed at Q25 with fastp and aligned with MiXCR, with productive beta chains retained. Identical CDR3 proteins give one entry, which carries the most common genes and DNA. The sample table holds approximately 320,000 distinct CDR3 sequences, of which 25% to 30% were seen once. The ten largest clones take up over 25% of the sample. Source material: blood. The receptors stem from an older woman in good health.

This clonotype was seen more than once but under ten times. CDR3 in DNA: TGTGCCAGCAGCCAAGGGCCCGGGCAGACCACCGGGGAGCTGTTTTTT. It codes for CASSQGPGQTTGELFF. This chain links TRBV3-1 with TRBJ2-2; no definite D call. CDR1 is LGHDT, CDR2 YNNKEL, per germline (reference sequence). V lost 1 base and J lost 4, with 13 bases in between. CDR3 length: 16 residues.

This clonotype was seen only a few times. The CDR3 loop is CASSLDPFWAGEQYF. The CDR3 nucleotides read TGTGCCAGCAGCTTAGATCCATTCTGGGCAGGGGAGCAGTACTTC. This chain joins TRBV7-2 and TRBJ2-7; D possibly corresponds to TRBD1 (5 bases). Per germline, CDR1 SGHTA and CDR2 FQGNSA. The length of the CDR3 is 15 residues. The V and J ends lost 1 base and 7 bases respectively, with 17 bases between them.

This CDR3 reads CAISDNSGKLFF. The CDR3 region has the DNA TGTGCCATCAGCGACAACTCTGGAAAACTGTTTTTT. The rearrangement links TRBV10-3 to TRBJ1-4; D is uncertain. The V end was cut by 6 bases, the J end by 10 bases, with 12 bases between. Germline values: CDR1 ENHRY, CDR2 SYGVKD. CDR3 length equals 12 residues.

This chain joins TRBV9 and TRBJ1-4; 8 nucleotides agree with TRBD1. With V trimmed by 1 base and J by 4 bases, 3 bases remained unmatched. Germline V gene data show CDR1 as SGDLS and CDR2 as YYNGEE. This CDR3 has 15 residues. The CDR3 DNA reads TGTGCCAGCAGCGTAAGGGACAGGCTTAATGAAAAACTGTTTTTT. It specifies CASSVRDRLNEKLFF.

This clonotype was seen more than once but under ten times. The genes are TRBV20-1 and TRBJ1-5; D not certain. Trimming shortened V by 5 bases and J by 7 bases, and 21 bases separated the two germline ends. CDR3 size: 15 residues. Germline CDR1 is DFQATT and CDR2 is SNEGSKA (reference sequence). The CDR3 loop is CSAFGPSQREQPQHF. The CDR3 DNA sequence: TGCAGTGCTTTCGGGCCATCTCAAAGGGAACAGCCCCAGCATTTT.

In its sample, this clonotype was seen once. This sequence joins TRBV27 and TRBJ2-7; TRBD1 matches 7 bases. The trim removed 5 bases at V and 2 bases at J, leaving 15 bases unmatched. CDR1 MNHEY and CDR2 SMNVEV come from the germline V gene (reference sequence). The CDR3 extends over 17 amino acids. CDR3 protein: CASSLSPGTDFTYEQYF. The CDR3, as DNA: TGTGCCAGCAGTCTAAGCCCCGGGACAGACTTTACCTACGAGCAGTACTTC.

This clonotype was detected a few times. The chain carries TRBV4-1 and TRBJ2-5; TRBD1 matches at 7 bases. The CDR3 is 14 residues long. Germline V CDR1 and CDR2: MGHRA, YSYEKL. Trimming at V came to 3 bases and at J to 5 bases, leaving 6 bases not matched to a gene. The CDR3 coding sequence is TGCGCCAGCAGCCATAACCGGGACAGTGAGACCCAGTACTTC. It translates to CASSHNRDSETQYF.

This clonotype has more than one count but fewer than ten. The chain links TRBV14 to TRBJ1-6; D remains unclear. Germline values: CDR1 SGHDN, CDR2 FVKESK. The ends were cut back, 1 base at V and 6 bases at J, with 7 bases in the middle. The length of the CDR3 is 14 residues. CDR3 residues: CASSQVSGNSPLHF. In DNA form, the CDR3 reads TGTGCCAGCAGCCAAGTCTCGGGTAATTCACCCCTCCACTTT.

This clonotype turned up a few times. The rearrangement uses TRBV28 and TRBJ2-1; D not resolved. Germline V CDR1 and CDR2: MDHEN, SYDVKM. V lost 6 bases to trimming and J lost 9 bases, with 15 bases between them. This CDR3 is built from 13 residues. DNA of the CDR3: TGTGCCAGCAGGGCCTACGCCCTCGGTGAGCAGTTCTTC. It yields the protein CASRAYALGEQFF.

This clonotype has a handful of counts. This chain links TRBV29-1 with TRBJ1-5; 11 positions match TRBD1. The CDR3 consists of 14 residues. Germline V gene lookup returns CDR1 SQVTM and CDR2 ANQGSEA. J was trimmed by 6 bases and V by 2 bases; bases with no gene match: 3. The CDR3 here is CSVEFGTGGQPQHF. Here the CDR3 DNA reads TGCAGCGTTGAATTCGGGACAGGGGGTCAGCCCCAGCATTTT.

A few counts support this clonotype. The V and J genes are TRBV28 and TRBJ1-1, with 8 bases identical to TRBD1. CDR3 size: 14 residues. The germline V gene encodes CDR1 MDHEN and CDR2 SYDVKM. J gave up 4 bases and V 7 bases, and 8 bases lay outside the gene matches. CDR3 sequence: CASTPSQGATEAFF. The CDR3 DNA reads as TGTGCCAGCACCCCATCGCAGGGGGCCACTGAAGCTTTCTTT.

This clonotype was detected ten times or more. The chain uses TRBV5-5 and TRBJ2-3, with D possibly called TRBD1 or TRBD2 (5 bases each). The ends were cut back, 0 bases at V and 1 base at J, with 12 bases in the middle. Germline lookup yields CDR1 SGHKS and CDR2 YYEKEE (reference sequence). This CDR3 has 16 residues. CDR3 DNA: TGTGCCAGCAGCTTGGCCCGGGGACCCGGCACAGATACGCAGTATTTT. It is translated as CASSLARGPGTDTQYF.

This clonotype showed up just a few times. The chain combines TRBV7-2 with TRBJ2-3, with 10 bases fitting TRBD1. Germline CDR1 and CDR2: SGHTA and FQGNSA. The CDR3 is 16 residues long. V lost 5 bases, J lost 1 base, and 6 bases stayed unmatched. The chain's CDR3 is CASSKRDRGGTDTQYF. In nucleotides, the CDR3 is TGTGCCAGCAGCAAACGGGACAGGGGAGGCACAGATACGCAGTATTTT. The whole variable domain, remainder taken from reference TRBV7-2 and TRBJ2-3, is GAGVSQSPSNKVTEKGKDVELRCDPISGHTALYWYRQSLGQGLEFLIYFQGNSAPDKSGLPSDRFSAERTGGSVSTLTIQRTQQEDSAVYLCASSKRDRGGTDTQYFGPGTRLTVL.

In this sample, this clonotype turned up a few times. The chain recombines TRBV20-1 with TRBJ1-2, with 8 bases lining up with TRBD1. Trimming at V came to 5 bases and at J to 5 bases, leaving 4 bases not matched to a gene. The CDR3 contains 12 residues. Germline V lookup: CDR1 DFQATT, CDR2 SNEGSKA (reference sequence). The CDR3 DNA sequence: TGCAGTGCTCCAGACAGGGGATATGGCTACACCTTC. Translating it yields CSAPDRGYGYTF.

CDR3: CSARDPRAACEQYF. DNA of the CDR3: TGCAGTGCTAGAGATCCCAGGGCAGCCTGCGAGCAGTACTTC. The rearrangement links TRBV20-1 to TRBJ2-7, with a weak D call TRBD1 (5 bases). CDR1 and CDR2 from the germline V gene are DFQATT and SNEGSKA (reference sequence). The CDR3 spans 14 residues. V was pared by 0 bases and J by 6 bases, with 15 bases between.

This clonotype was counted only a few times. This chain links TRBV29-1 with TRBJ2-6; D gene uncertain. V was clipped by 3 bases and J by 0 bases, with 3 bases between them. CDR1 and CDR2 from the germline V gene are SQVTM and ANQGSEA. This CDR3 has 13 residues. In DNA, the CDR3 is TGCAGCGTTGACAGCTCTGGGGCCAACGTCCTGACTTTC. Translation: CSVDSSGANVLTF.

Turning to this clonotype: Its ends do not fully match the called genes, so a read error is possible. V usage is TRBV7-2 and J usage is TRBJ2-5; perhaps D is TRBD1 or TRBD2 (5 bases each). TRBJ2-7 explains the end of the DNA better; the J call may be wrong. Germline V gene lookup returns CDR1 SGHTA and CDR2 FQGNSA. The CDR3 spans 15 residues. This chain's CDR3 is CASSLAWGSSYEQYF. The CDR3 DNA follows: TGTGCCAGCAGCCTAGCTTGGGGGTCCTCCTACGAGCAGTACTTC.

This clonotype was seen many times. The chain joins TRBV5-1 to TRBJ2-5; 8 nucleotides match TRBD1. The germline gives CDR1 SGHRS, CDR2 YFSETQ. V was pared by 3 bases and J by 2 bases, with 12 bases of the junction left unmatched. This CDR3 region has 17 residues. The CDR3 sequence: CASSSWTGPTYQETQYF. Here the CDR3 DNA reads TGCGCCAGCAGCTCCTGGACAGGGCCCACGTATCAAGAGACCCAGTACTTC.

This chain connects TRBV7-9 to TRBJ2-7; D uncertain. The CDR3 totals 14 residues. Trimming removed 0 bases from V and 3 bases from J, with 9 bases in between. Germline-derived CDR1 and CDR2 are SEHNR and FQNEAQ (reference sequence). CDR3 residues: CASSLAGKDYEQYF. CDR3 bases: TGTGCCAGCAGCTTAGCAGGGAAGGACTACGAGCAGTACTTC.

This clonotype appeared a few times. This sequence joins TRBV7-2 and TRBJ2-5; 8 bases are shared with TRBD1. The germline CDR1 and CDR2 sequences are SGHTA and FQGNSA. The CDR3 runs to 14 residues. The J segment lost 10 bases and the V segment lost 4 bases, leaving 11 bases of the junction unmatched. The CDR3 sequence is CASSSQTGDGVQYF. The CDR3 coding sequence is TGTGCCAGCAGCTCCCAGACAGGGGATGGGGTCCAGTACTTC.